One sample yielded the 15 T cell receptor beta chains listed below, sequenced in a study of PD-1 blockade in classical Hodgkin lymphoma. Sequenced by immunoSEQ multiplex PCR; TCRdb stores in-frame clones only, minus some. The sample consists of roughly 94,000 clones, about 92% of them appearing once. The time point: cycle 4 day 1 (C4D1), after around six weeks of nivolumab. Following autologous stem cell transplantation, relapse occurred in every patient, and exposure to brentuximab vedotin varied. This material consisted of peripheral blood mononuclear cells (PBMCs), taken before the fourth cycle of nivolumab. These TCRs come from a human donor with classical Hodgkin lymphoma.

The V and J genes are TRBV18 and TRBJ2-7, with D perhaps matching TRBD2 (7 bases). Germline V gene sequence: CDR1 KGHSH, CDR2 LQKENI. The CDR3 covers 15 residues. The V end lost 6 bases, the J end lost 2 bases, and 17 bases lay between the germline ends. CDR3 DNA sequence: TGTGCCAGCTCCCCGGTGAGAGGGGGGGCCTACGAGCAGTACTTC. This sequence encodes CASSPVRGGAYEQYF.

This chain links TRBV7-9 with TRBJ1-2, with 7 bases that match TRBD1. Trimming at V came to 5 bases and at J to 4 bases, leaving 10 bases not matched to a gene. The CDR3 has 15 amino acids. CDR1 SEHNR and CDR2 FQNEAQ come from the germline V gene (reference sequence). For the CDR3, the DNA is TGTGCCAGCAGCCACCTACTGACAGGGCCCTATGGCTACACCTTC. Translated, it gives CASSHLLTGPYGYTF.

The V and J genes are TRBV2 and TRBJ1-1; no definite D call. This CDR3 has 13 residues. Trimming shortened V by 6 bases and J by 4 bases, and 12 bases separated the two germline ends. The germline CDR1 and CDR2 sequences are SNHLY and FYNNEI. The CDR3 DNA reads as TGTGCCAGCAGCGGACTTGCCAGCACTGAAGCTTTCTTT. This codes for CASSGLASTEAFF.

CDR3 nucleotides: TGTGCCAGCAGCACAAGAACAGGGGGCGCGGGCACAGATACGCAGTATTTT. Translating gives CASSTRTGGAGTDTQYF. The chain links TRBV9 to TRBJ2-3; 9 nucleotides line up with TRBD1. V gave up 4 bases and J gave up 1 base; unmatched junction bases: 10. The CDR3 is 17 amino acids. CDR1 and CDR2 from the germline V gene are SGDLS and YYNGEE.

This clone has a handful of counts. The rearrangement joins TRBV30 to TRBJ1-2; TRBD1 matches at 7 bases. The CDR3 runs to 10 residues. The ends lost 5 bases at V and 9 bases at J; junction bases unmatched: 3. CDR1 and CDR2 from the germline V gene are GTSNPN and SVGIG (reference sequence). The CDR3 sequence is CAWGQARYTF. The CDR3 region has the DNA TGTGCCTGGGGACAGGCACGCTACACCTTC.

The rearrangement links TRBV27 to TRBJ2-2; a possible D gene is TRBD2 (5 bases). The CDR3 is 16 residues long. Germline assignment: CDR1 MNHEY and CDR2 SMNVEV (reference sequence). The V gene lost 6 bases and the J gene lost 0 bases, with 14 bases spanning the gap. The CDR3 is CASSPRASANTGELFF. The CDR3 nucleotides are TGTGCCAGCAGCCCGCGGGCAAGCGCGAACACCGGGGAGCTGTTTTTT.

The V and J genes are TRBV19 and TRBJ1-5; D remains ambiguous. Germline-derived CDR1 and CDR2 are LNHDA and SQIVND (reference sequence). V was shortened by 10 bases and J by 3 bases, with 22 bases between the two germline ends. CDR3 length equals 16 residues. DNA of the CDR3: TGTGCCACCGCCGCGGCAACGGGCAGTCTCAATCAGCCCCAGCATTTT. This codes for CATAAATGSLNQPQHF.

The DNA for the CDR3 is TGTGCCAGCAGTGACGGGCCGGACGTCTATGGCTACACCTTC. It codes for CASSDGPDVYGYTF. The chain recombines TRBV6-4 with TRBJ1-2; D not resolved. CDR1 and CDR2 from the germline V gene are MRHNA and SNTAGT. Trimming took off 2 bases at V and 4 bases at J, with 11 bases between the two ends. The CDR3 is made up of 14 amino acids.

The chain has TRBV11-3 and TRBJ2-7, with TRBD2 identical over 15 bases. The CDR3 is 19 residues long. With V trimmed by 5 bases and J by 0 bases, 11 bases remained unmatched. Germline V CDR1 and CDR2: SGHNT, YENEEA. CDR3 DNA: TGTGCCAGCAGCCCCGGGACTAGCGGGAGGTCCGATAGCTCCTACGAGCAGTACTTC. It yields the protein CASSPGTSGRSDSSYEQYF.

The J gene is TRBJ2-2, the V gene TRBV10-3; 8 nucleotides match TRBD2. J gave up 4 bases and V 6 bases, and 7 bases lay outside the gene matches. Germline CDR1 reads ENHRY; CDR2 reads SYGVKD. This CDR3 is 15 amino acids long. In nucleotides, the CDR3 is TGTGCCATCAGCCAGCGGGAGTTGGGCACCGGGGAGCTGTTTTTT. Residues: CAISQRELGTGELFF.

The genes are TRBV16 and TRBJ2-7; maybe TRBD1 (5 bases). There are 15 residues in the CDR3. Germline values: CDR1 KGHSY, CDR2 FQNENV. The V and J ends lost 1 base and 5 bases respectively, with 15 bases between them. The CDR3 is CASSQWGQGGDEQYF. DNA of the CDR3: TGTGCCAGCAGCCAATGGGGCCAGGGTGGCGACGAGCAGTACTTC.

The chain recombines TRBV6-6 with TRBJ1-1; a weak D match, TRBD1 (5 bases). Per germline, CDR1 MNHNY and CDR2 SVGAGI (reference sequence). CDR3 size: 15 residues. Trimming took 6 bases from V and 1 from J, leaving 15 bases between them. The CDR3 region is CASRPRRGENTEAFF. The CDR3 nucleotides read TGTGCCAGCAGACCCCGGCGGGGGGAGAACACTGAAGCTTTCTTT.

The chain has TRBV11-2 and TRBJ2-5, with D hard to call. Trimming removed 5 bases from V and 2 bases from J, with 15 bases in between. Germline values: CDR1 SGHAT, CDR2 FQNNGV. The CDR3 is 15 amino acids. CDR3 bases: TGTGCCAGCAGCCCCGGTTCTGGACCTCAAGAGACCCAGTACTTC. Its protein is CASSPGSGPQETQYF. Variable domain in full (rest from reference TRBV11-2 and TRBJ2-5): EAGVAQSPRYKIIEKRQSVAFWCNPISGHATLYWYQQILGQGPKLLIQFQNNGVVDDSQLPKDRFSAERLKGVDSTLKIQPAKLEDSAVYLCASSPGSGPQETQYFGPGTRLLVL.

The chain recombines TRBV4-2 with TRBJ1-1; TRBD1 agrees at 7 bases. With 3 bases clipped from V and 1 base from J, the junction kept 14 bases outside the gene matches. This CDR3 comprises 18 residues. The germline CDR1 and CDR2 sequences are LGHNA and YNFKEQ. The CDR3 DNA sequence: TGTGCCAGCAGCCATGAGGCAGTAGGGGGCGTAAAGAACACTGAAGCTTTCTTT. Amino acid sequence: CASSHEAVGGVKNTEAFF.

This sequence joins TRBV6-1 and TRBJ1-6; D might be TRBD1 (5 bases). The germline gives CDR1 MNHNS, CDR2 SASEGT. V was clipped by 5 bases and J by 10 bases, with 18 bases between them. CDR3 size: 15 residues. The CDR3 is CASSLLQEIQSPLHF. The CDR3 region has the DNA TGTGCCAGCAGTCTCCTACAGGAAATCCAATCACCCCTCCACTTT.